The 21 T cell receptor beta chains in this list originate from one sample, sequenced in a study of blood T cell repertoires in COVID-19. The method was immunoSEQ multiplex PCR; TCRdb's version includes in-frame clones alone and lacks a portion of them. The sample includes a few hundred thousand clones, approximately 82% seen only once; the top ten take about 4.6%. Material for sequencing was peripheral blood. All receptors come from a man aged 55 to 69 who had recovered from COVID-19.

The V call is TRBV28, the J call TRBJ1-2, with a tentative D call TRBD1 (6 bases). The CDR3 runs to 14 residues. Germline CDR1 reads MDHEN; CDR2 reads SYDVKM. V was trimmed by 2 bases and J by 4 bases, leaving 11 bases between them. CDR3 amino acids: CASSLNGQFYGYTF. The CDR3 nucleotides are TGTGCCAGCAGTTTAAACGGACAGTTCTATGGCTACACCTTC.

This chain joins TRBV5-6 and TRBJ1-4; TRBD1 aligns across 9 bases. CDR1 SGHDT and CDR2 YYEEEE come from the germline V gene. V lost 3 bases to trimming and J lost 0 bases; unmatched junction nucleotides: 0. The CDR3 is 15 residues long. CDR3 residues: CASSWTGATNEKLFF. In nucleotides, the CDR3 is TGTGCCAGCAGCTGGACAGGGGCAACTAATGAAAAACTGTTTTTT.

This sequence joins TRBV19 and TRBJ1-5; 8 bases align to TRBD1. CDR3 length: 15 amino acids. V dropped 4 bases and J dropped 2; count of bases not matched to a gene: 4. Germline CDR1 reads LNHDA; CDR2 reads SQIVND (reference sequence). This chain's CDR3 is CASSKSGQGNQPQHF. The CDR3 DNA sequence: TGTGCCAGTAGTAAATCGGGACAGGGCAATCAGCCCCAGCATTTT.

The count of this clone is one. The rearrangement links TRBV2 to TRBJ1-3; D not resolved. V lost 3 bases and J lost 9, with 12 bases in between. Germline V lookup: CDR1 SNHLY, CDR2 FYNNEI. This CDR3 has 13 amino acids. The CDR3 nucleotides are TGTGCCAGCAGTGATAGGCCGGGGAGCACCATATATTTT. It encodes CASSDRPGSTIYF.

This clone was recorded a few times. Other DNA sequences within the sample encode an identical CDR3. The DNA for the CDR3 is TGTGCCAGTAGTATAACCGGGACAGGCTTCTACGAGCAGTACTTC. It encodes CASSITGTGFYEQYF. The V call is TRBV19, the J call TRBJ2-7; 8 bases align to TRBD1. Germline V CDR1 and CDR2: LNHDA, SQIVND (reference sequence). V lost 2 bases to trimming and J lost 3 bases; unmatched junction nucleotides: 6. This CDR3 is 15 amino acids long.

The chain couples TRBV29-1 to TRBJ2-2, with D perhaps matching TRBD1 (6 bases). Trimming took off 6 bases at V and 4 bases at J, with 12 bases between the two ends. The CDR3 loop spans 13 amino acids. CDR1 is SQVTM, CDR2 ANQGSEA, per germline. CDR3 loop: CSVDRDTTGELFF. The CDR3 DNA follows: TGCAGCGTGGACCGGGACACCACCGGGGAGCTGTTTTTT.

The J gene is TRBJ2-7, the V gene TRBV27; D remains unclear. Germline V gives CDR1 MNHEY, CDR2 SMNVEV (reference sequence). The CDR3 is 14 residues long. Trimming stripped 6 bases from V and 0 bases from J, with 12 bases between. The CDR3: CASSRTTPSYEQYF. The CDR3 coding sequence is TGTGCCAGCAGCCGAACTACCCCCTCCTACGAGCAGTACTTC.

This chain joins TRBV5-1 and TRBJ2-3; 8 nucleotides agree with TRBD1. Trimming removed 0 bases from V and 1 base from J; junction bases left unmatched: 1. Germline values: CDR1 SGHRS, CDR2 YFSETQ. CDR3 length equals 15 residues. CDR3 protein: CASSLDRGGTDTQYF. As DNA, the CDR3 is TGCGCCAGCAGCTTGGACAGGGGGGGCACAGATACGCAGTATTTT.

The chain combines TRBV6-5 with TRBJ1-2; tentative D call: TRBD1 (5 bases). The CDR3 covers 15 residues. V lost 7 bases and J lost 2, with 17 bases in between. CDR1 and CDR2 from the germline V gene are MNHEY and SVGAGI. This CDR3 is CASILQALQNYGYTF. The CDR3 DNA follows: TGTGCCAGCATATTACAGGCCCTACAAAACTATGGCTACACCTTC.

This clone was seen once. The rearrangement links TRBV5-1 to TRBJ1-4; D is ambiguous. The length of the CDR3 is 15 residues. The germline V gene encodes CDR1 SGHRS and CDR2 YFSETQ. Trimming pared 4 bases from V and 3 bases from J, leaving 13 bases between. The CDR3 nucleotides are TGCGCCAGCAGCGGGTTTGGGGAGCCTAATGAAAAACTGTTTTTT. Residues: CASSGFGEPNEKLFF.

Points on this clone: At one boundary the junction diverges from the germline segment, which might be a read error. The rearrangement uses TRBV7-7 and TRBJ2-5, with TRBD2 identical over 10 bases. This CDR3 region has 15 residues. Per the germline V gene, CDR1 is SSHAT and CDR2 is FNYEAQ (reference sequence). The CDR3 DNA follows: TGTGCTAGCAGACCCTCTAGCGGGGGCTCAGAGACCCAGTACTTC. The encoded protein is CASRPSSGGSETQYF. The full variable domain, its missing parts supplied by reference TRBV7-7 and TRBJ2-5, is GAGVSQSPRYKVTKRGQDVTLRCDPISSHATLYWYQQALGQGPEFLTYFNYEAQPDKSGLPSDRFSAERPEGSISTLTIQRTEQRDSAMYRCASRPSSGGSETQYFGPGTRLLVL.

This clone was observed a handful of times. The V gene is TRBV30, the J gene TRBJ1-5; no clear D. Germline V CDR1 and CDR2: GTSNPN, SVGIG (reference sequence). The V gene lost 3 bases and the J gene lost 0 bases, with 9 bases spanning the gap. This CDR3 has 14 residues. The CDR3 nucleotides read TGTGCCTGGAGCCTACCATATAGCAATCAGCCCCAGCATTTT. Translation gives CAWSLPYSNQPQHF. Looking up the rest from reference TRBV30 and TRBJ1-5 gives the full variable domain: SQTIHQWPATLVQPVGSPLSLECTVEGTSNPNLYWYRQAAGRGLQLLFYSVGIGQISSEVPQNLSASRPQDRQFILSSKKLLLSDSGFYLCAWSLPYSNQPQHFGDGTRLSIL.

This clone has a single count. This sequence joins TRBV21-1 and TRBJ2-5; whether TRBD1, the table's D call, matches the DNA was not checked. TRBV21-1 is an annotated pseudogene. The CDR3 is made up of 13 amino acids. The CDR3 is CASSATGEETQYF. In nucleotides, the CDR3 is TGTGCCAGCAGCGCTACAGGGGAAGAGACCCAGTACTTC.

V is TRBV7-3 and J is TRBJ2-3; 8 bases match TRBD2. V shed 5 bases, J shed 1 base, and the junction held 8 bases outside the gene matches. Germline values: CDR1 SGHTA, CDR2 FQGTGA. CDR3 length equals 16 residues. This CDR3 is CASSPGLRGGTDTQYF. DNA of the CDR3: TGTGCCAGCAGCCCCGGGTTGCGGGGGGGCACAGATACGCAGTATTTT.

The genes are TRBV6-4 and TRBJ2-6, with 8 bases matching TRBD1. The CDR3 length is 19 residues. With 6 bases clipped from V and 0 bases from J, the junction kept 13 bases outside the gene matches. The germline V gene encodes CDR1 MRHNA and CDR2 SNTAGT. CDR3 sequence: CASSPFPIGQGSGANVLTF. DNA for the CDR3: TGTGCCAGCAGCCCATTTCCGATAGGACAGGGCTCTGGGGCCAACGTCCTGACTTTC.

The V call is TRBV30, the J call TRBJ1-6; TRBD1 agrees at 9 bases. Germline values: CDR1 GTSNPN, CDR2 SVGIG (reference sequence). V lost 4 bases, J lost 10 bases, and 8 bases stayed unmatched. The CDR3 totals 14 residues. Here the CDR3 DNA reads TGTGCCTGGAATGCGGGACAGGGTGTCTCACCCCTCCACTTT. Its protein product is CAWNAGQGVSPLHF.

The CDR3 loop reads CASSVGANTEAFF. Written as DNA, the CDR3 is TGTGCCAGCAGCGTTGGGGCGAACACTGAAGCTTTCTTT. The chain is built from TRBV11-2 and TRBJ1-1, with D tentatively TRBD1 (5 bases). The germline gives CDR1 SGHAT, CDR2 FQNNGV. This CDR3 is built from 13 residues. V lost 5 bases and J 1 base, leaving 8 bases between the germline ends. The entire variable domain, with the rest obtained from reference TRBV11-2 and TRBJ1-1, is as follows: EAGVAQSPRYKIIEKRQSVAFWCNPISGHATLYWYQQILGQGPKLLIQFQNNGVVDDSQLPKDRFSAERLKGVDSTLKIQPAKLEDSAVYLCASSVGANTEAFFGQGTRLTVV.

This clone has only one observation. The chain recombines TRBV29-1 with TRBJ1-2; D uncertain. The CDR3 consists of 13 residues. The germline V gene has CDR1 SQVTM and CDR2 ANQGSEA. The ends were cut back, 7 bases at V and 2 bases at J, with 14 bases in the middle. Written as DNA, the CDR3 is TGCAGCGGGGCCAGTGGGTCAAACTATGGCTACACCTTC. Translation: CSGASGSNYGYTF.

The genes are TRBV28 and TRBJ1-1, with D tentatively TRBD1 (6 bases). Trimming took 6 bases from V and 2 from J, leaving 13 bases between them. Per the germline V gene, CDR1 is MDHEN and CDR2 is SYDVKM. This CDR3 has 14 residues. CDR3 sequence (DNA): TGTGCCAGCAGCTCATTGGGGGCAAACACTGAAGCTTTCTTT. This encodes CASSSLGANTEAFF.

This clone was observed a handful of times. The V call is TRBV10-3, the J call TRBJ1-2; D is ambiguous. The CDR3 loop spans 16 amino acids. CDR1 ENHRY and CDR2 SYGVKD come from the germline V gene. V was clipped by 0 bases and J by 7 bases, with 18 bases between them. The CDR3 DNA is TGTGCCATCAGTGAGTCGCCGCCTTCGGGGAAGAGTGGCTACACCTTC. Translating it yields CAISESPPSGKSGYTF.

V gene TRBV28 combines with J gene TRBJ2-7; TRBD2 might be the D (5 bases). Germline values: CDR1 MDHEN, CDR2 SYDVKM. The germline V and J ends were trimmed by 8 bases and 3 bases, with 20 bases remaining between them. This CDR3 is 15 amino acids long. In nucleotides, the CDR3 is TGTGCCAGCCCCCCTCCGGGTGGGAGTGGCTACGAGCAGTACTTC. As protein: CASPPPGGSGYEQYF.